A single T cell receptor beta chain is shown here with its context. V gave up 5 bases and J gave up 5 bases; unmatched junction bases: 6. This CDR3 is built from 15 residues. Germline V gene data show CDR1 as SGHAT and CDR2 as FQNNGV. The data originate from a study of CD8 T cells in Susac syndrome. Sequencing targeted TCR beta in T cells from blood (CD8+ and CD4+). A quantity of about 0.5 to 1 ug RNA underwent reverse transcription using random hexamers. The CDR3 of TCR beta was amplified by immunoSEQ multiplex PCR across 54 Vbeta and 13 Jbeta. TCRdb re-called the immunoSEQ multiplex PCR reads through MiXCR, storing one row per CDR3 protein. The data show tens of thousands of distinct CDR3 sequences, approximately 93% seen once.

This TCR was sampled from a human donor with Susac syndrome. This rearrangement joins TRBV11-2 to TRBJ2-5, with 12 bases lining up with TRBD2. The sequenced sample was CD4+ T cells from PBMCs. The chain's CDR3 is CASSATSGGMETQYF. Here the CDR3 DNA reads TGTGCCAGCAGCGCAACTAGCGGGGGGATGGAGACCCAGTACTTC.